One and the same sample provided the 15 T cell receptor beta chains below, sequenced in a study of blood T cell repertoires in COVID-19. The repertoire was sequenced with immunoSEQ multiplex PCR; TCRdb's copy has only in-frame clones and lacks some. The sample holds about 30,000 clones, roughly 80% seen once. Sequences were obtained from peripheral blood. Receptors were obtained from a man in his 70s with COVID-19, enrolled during active disease.

The V call is TRBV6-5, the J call TRBJ2-7, with unresolved D. Per the germline V gene, CDR1 is MNHEY and CDR2 is SVGAGI. The CDR3 has 14 amino acids. Deletions cut 2 bases from V and 1 base from J, with 9 bases between. The CDR3 region is CASSYHSLSYEQYF. The CDR3 DNA is TGTGCCAGCAGTTACCACAGTCTTTCCTACGAGCAGTACTTC.

The V call is TRBV6-4, the J call TRBJ1-1, with 7 bases identical to TRBD1. Trimming at V came to 6 bases and at J to 4 bases, leaving 5 bases not matched to a gene. There are 13 residues in the CDR3. The V gene's germline CDR1 is MRHNA and CDR2 SNTAGT. This CDR3 reads CASSGQAGTEAFF. The DNA for the CDR3 is TGTGCCAGCAGCGGACAGGCCGGCACTGAAGCTTTCTTT.

This clone was found once. The J gene is TRBJ1-2, the V gene TRBV18; no clear D gene. This CDR3 has 14 residues. V was cut by 5 bases and J by 8 bases, with 18 bases left in between. Germline assignment: CDR1 KGHSH and CDR2 LQKENI. The CDR3 protein is CASSAGAILGGYTF. DNA for the CDR3: TGTGCCAGCTCAGCGGGCGCTATCCTGGGGGGCTACACCTTC.

The V call is TRBV5-1, the J call TRBJ2-1, with D possibly being TRBD2 (6 bases). V shed 0 bases and J shed 0 bases, with 7 bases lying between them. Germline V gene sequence: CDR1 SGHRS, CDR2 YFSETQ. The CDR3 is 15 residues long. The CDR3 here is CASSLVGGSYNEQFF. The CDR3 DNA sequence: TGCGCCAGCAGCTTGGTCGGGGGCTCCTACAATGAGCAGTTCTTC.

The J gene is TRBJ1-1, the V gene TRBV9, with 7 bases identical to TRBD1. Per germline, CDR1 SGDLS and CDR2 YYNGEE. V was pared by 4 bases and J by 5 bases, with 5 bases of the junction left unmatched. The CDR3 runs 13 residues. The CDR3 DNA follows: TGTGCCAGCAGCCCCCGGGGACAGACTGAAGCTTTCTTT. It encodes CASSPRGQTEAFF.

The V call is TRBV2, the J call TRBJ1-5; TRBD1 might be the D (5 bases). This CDR3 comprises 13 residues. V lost 4 bases and J lost 5, with 9 bases in between. Germline V gives CDR1 SNHLY, CDR2 FYNNEI. CDR3 region: CASSAGRDQPQHF. Here the CDR3 DNA reads TGTGCCAGCAGTGCAGGGAGGGATCAGCCCCAGCATTTT.

The chain is built from TRBV6-1 and TRBJ1-5; D is possibly TRBD1 (6 bases). In germline, CDR1 is MNHNS, CDR2 SASEGT. This CDR3 spans 14 amino acids. The V end lost 3 bases, the J end lost 5 bases, and 11 bases lay between the germline ends. For the CDR3, the DNA is TGTGCCAGCAGTGATAGGGACATATATCAGCCCCAGCATTTT. This sequence encodes CASSDRDIYQPQHF.

The CDR3 protein is CAISVGLAGGTTTGELFF. The DNA of the CDR3 is TGTGCCATCAGCGTTGGACTAGCGGGAGGAACCACCACCGGGGAGCTGTTTTTT. V and J are TRBV10-3 and TRBJ2-2, with 14 positions matching TRBD2. This CDR3 region has 18 residues. Trimming removed 6 bases from V and 4 bases from J; junction bases left unmatched: 10. Germline V CDR1 and CDR2: ENHRY, SYGVKD.

In this sample, this clone turned up once. The V gene is TRBV3-1 (or the pseudogene TRBV3-2), the J gene TRBJ2-1, with D hard to call. The length of the CDR3 is 13 residues. Trimming pared 1 base from V and 5 bases from J, leaving 6 bases between. Germline assignment: CDR1 LGHDT and CDR2 YNNKEL (reference sequence). The CDR3 DNA follows: TGTGCCAGCAGCCAAGCGGGTGACAATGAGCAGTTCTTC. It specifies CASSQAGDNEQFF.

CDR3 in DNA: TGTGCCAGCAGTTGGTCTGGACAGGTTCGCTATGGCTACACCTTC. Translating gives CASSWSGQVRYGYTF. The chain uses TRBV6-5 and TRBJ1-2, with TRBD1 matching over 7 bases. V gave up 4 bases and J gave up 4 bases; unmatched junction bases: 9. Germline V lookup: CDR1 MNHEY, CDR2 SVGAGI. The CDR3 covers 15 residues.

This clone was counted a single time. The V and J genes are TRBV4-2 and TRBJ2-1; 16 nucleotides line up with TRBD2. This CDR3 has 17 residues. Germline assignment: CDR1 LGHNA and CDR2 YNFKEQ. With V trimmed by 4 bases and J by 5 bases, 5 bases remained unmatched. This CDR3 reads CASSPQGTSGRDNEQFF. The CDR3 coding sequence is TGTGCCAGCAGCCCGCAGGGGACTAGCGGGAGGGACAATGAGCAGTTCTTC.

The rearrangement uses TRBV3-1 (or the pseudogene TRBV3-2) and TRBJ1-1; possible D gene TRBD1, 5 bases. The germline CDR1 and CDR2 sequences are LGHDT and YNNKEL (reference sequence). CDR3 length: 14 amino acids. V dropped 5 bases and J dropped 1 base, with 11 bases sitting between them. CDR3 in amino acids: CASSYSTENTEAFF. The CDR3 coding sequence is TGTGCCAGCAGCTATTCGACAGAGAACACTGAAGCTTTCTTT.

The chain recombines TRBV6-1 with TRBJ2-5; 9 bases are a match to TRBD1. V was clipped by 0 bases and J by 5 bases; unmatched bases: 7. CDR1 is MNHNS and CDR2 is SASEGT in the germline V gene. This CDR3 comprises 16 residues. CDR3 nucleotides: TGTGCCAGCAGTGAAGCAGCCCCCGGACAGGGGGAGACCCAGTACTTC. It is translated as CASSEAAPGQGETQYF.

This sequence joins TRBV5-4 and TRBJ2-2; D may be TRBD1 (5 bases). The germline CDR1 and CDR2 sequences are SGHNT and YYREEE (reference sequence). This CDR3 comprises 13 residues. Trimming cost V 4 bases and J 5 bases, with 9 bases left between them. The CDR3 protein is CASSPDSTGELFF. CDR3 sequence (DNA): TGTGCCAGCAGCCCCGACAGTACCGGGGAGCTGTTTTTT. Looking up the rest from reference TRBV5-4 and TRBJ2-2 gives the full variable domain: ETGVTQSPTHLIKTRGQQVTLRCSSQSGHNTVSWYQQALGQGPQFIFQYYREEENGRGNFPPRFSGLQFPNYSSELNVNALELDDSALYLCASSPDSTGELFFGEGSRLTVL.

The chain carries TRBV7-2 and TRBJ2-7, with D tentatively TRBD2 (6 bases). CDR1 is SGHTA and CDR2 is FQGNSA in the germline V gene. Trimming left V 1 base short and J 1 base short, with 20 bases between. The CDR3 spans 18 residues. The CDR3 sequence: CASSLGPLASGPSYEQYF. The CDR3 nucleotides are TGTGCCAGCAGCTTAGGCCCTCTAGCGAGCGGCCCATCCTACGAGCAGTACTTC.